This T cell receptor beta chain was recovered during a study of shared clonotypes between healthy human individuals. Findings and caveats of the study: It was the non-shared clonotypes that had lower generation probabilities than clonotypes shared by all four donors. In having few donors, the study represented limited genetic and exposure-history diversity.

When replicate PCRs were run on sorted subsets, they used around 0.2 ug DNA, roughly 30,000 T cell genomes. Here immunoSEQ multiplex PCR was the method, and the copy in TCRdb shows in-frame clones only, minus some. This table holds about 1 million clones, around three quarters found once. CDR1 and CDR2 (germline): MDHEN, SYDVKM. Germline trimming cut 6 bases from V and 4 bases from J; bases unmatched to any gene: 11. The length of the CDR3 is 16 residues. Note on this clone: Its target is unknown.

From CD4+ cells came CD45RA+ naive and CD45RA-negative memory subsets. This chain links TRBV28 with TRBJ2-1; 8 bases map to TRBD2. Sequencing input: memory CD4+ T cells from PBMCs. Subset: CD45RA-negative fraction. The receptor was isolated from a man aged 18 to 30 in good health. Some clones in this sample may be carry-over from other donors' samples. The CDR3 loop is CASRGLGGRKYNEQFF. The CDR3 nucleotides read TGTGCCAGCAGAGGCCTCGGCGGGAGGAAATACAATGAGCAGTTCTTC. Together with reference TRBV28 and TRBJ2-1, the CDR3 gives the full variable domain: DVKVTQSSRYLVKRTGEKVFLECVQDMDHENMFWYRQDPGLGLRLIYFSYDVKMKEKGDIPEGYSVSREKKERFSLILESASTNQTSMYLCASRGLGGRKYNEQFFGPGTRLTVL.